Listed here are 8 T cell receptor beta chains from one sample, sequenced in a study of CD8+CD57+ T cells in acquired aplastic anemia. In patients chosen for sequencing, flow cytometry had shown CD8+CD57+ cell expansion. The use of genomic DNA as template underpinned the TCR beta VDJ and CDR3 profiling. MiXCR, applied by TCRdb to the reads, yields one record per CDR3 protein. The repertoire holds a few hundred thousand distinct CDR3 sequences, approximately 51% seen once, with just under 20% in the top ten. Material: sorted CD4+, CD8+, or CD8+CD57+ T cells (not recorded which) from PBMCs. These receptors came from a human donor with aplastic anemia.

The V and J genes are TRBV19 and TRBJ2-1; TRBD1 agrees at 8 bases. This CDR3 is 16 amino acids long. J gave up 3 bases and V 4 bases, and 8 bases lay outside the gene matches. CDR1 and CDR2 from the germline V gene are LNHDA and SQIVND (reference sequence). This chain's CDR3 is CASSTGTGRDYNEQFF. The CDR3 coding sequence is TGTGCCAGTAGTACAGGGACAGGACGCGACTACAATGAGCAGTTCTTC. The full variable domain, its missing parts supplied by reference TRBV19 and TRBJ2-1, is DGGITQSPKYLFRKEGQNVTLSCEQNLNHDAMYWYRQDPGQGLRLIYYSQIVNDFQKGDIAEGYSVSREKKESFPLTVTSAQKNPTAFYLCASSTGTGRDYNEQFFGPGTRLTVL.

This clonotype has a count of ten or more. The V call is TRBV19, the J call TRBJ1-1; D gene unclear. CDR1 and CDR2 (germline): LNHDA, SQIVND (reference sequence). The CDR3 extends over 15 amino acids. The germline V and J ends were trimmed by 7 bases and 1 base, with 16 bases remaining between them. CDR3 amino acids: CASTPLRVGNTEAFF. Here the CDR3 DNA reads TGTGCCAGTACCCCCCTTCGGGTGGGGAACACTGAAGCTTTCTTT.

This clonotype has at least ten counts. The chain links TRBV6-5 to TRBJ2-7; perhaps TRBD1 as D (6 bases). Germline lookup yields CDR1 MNHEY and CDR2 SVGAGI. Deletions cut 6 bases from V and 3 bases from J, with 15 bases between. This CDR3 is built from 14 residues. CDR3 protein: CASSRTASGYEQYF. In nucleotides, the CDR3 is TGTGCCAGCAGCCGGACAGCTTCTGGCTACGAGCAGTACTTC.

The rearrangement uses TRBV6-1 and TRBJ1-2; TRBD1 matches at 7 bases. CDR3 length equals 14 residues. Germline V lookup: CDR1 MNHNS, CDR2 SASEGT. V lost 4 bases and J lost 4; bases outside the gene matches: 6. CDR3 sequence (DNA): TGTGCCAGCAGTGGGGGGACAGACCTCTATGGCTACACCTTC. This translates into CASSGGTDLYGYTF.

V usage is TRBV7-7 and J usage is TRBJ2-7; 11 positions match TRBD1. The ends lost 4 bases at V and 4 bases at J; junction bases unmatched: 6. The germline CDR1 and CDR2 sequences are SSHAT and FNYEAQ (reference sequence). The CDR3 sequence is 15 residues long. This CDR3 reads CASSSKGTGGYEQYF. CDR3 DNA sequence: TGTGCCAGCAGCTCGAAAGGGACAGGGGGATACGAGCAGTACTTC.

This clonotype was counted only a few times. The CDR3 reads CASSQERDRGRPNYGYTF. The CDR3 DNA sequence: TGCGCCAGCAGCCAAGAGAGGGACAGGGGGCGGCCTAACTATGGCTACACCTTC. The chain carries TRBV4-1 and TRBJ1-2, with 12 bases matching TRBD1. Trimming removed 0 bases from V and 0 bases from J; junction bases left unmatched: 5. This CDR3 comprises 18 residues. Germline lookup yields CDR1 MGHRA and CDR2 YSYEKL.

The chain couples TRBV5-4 to TRBJ1-3; D gene uncertain. Germline-derived CDR1 and CDR2 are SGHNT and YYREEE (reference sequence). Trimming pared 4 bases from V and 4 bases from J, leaving 6 bases between. The CDR3 covers 12 residues. The CDR3 reads CASSDLGNTIYF. The CDR3 region has the DNA TGTGCCAGCAGCGATCTAGGAAACACCATATATTTT.

This clonotype was recorded at least ten times. The genes are TRBV5-1 and TRBJ1-1; possible D gene TRBD1, 6 bases. Germline V lookup: CDR1 SGHRS, CDR2 YFSETQ. Between the trimmed V and J ends, which lost 2 bases and 8 bases, there was a span of 7 bases. The CDR3 runs to 11 residues. The CDR3 loop is CASSFGQEAFF. The CDR3 DNA sequence: TGCGCCAGCAGCTTTGGACAGGAAGCTTTCTTT. The entire variable domain, with the rest obtained from reference TRBV5-1 and TRBJ1-1, is as follows: KAGVTQTPRYLIKTRGQQVTLSCSPISGHRSVSWYQQTPGQGLQFLFEYFSETQRNKGNFPGRFSGRQFSNSRSEMNVSTLELGDSALYLCASSFGQEAFFGQGTRLTVV.